These T cell receptor beta chains were read from a single sample in a study of T cells after posttransplantation cyclophosphamide. Using immunoSEQ multiplex PCR, the repertoire was profiled, and TCRdb retains in-frame clones only, with some absent. The table includes about 52,000 clones, 85% to 95% detected once. The sequenced material came from PBMCs. The receptors derive from a woman aged 30 to 39 in good health and a related stem cell transplant donor. Both conserved end residues are part of each CDR3. D genes are given only for firm matches. Not every row has a clone size; where given, it reads once, few, many or a size class.

TRBJ2-7	NA	TRBV10-3	TRBD1	CAISGTGGGDEQYF	TGTGCCATCAGTGGCACAGGGGGCGGCGACGAGCAGTACTTC
TRBJ2-5	NA	TRBV29-1	NA	CSVEHDLGGWGETQYF	TGCAGCGTCGAACACGACCTTGGGGGGTGGGGGGAGACCCAGTACTTC
TRBJ1-2	NA	TRBV5-1	NA	CASSLEQGRSSNYGYTF	TGCGCCAGCAGCTTGGAGCAGGGTAGATCTTCCAACTATGGCTACACCTTC
TRBJ2-5	NA	TRBV5-4	TRBD2	CASSPRTSGGARETQYF	TGTGCCAGCAGCCCCCGGACTAGCGGGGGGGCCCGAGAGACCCAGTACTTC
TRBJ1-2	NA	TRBV7-2	TRBD1	CASSLRRDRENGYTF	TGTGCCAGCAGCTTACGTCGGGACAGGGAAAATGGCTACACCTTC
TRBJ1-1	NA	TRBV19	TRBD1	CASSRGTEPNTEAFF	TGTGCCAGTAGTCGGGGGACAGAGCCCAACACTGAAGCTTTCTTT
TRBJ2-1	NA	TRBV6-1	TRBD1	CASSSGTGPYNEQFF	TGTGCCAGCAGTTCCGGGACAGGGCCCTACAATGAGCAGTTCTTC
TRBJ2-3	NA	TRBV5-1	TRBD2	CASSVGLALVPDTQYF	TGCGCCAGCAGCGTGGGACTAGCGTTAGTCCCAGATACGCAGTATTTT
TRBJ2-5	NA	TRBV5-6	TRBD2	CASSLAPSGGPRRTQYF	TGTGCCAGCAGCTTGGCCCCTAGCGGGGGGCCCAGGAGGACCCAGTACTTC
TRBJ2-7	NA	TRBV5-4	NA	CASSLGASTYEQYF	TGTGCCAGCAGCTTGGGGGCCAGCACCTACGAGCAGTACTTC
TRBJ1-1	NA	TRBV4-1	NA	CASSQGPDTDFEAFF	TGCGCCAGCAGCCAAGGACCTGATACCGACTTCGAAGCTTTCTTT
TRBJ2-1	NA	TRBV6-1	TRBD2	CASRPLAVSYNEQFF	TGTGCCAGCAGGCCCCTAGCGGTTTCCTACAATGAGCAGTTCTTC
TRBJ1-5	NA	TRBV18	NA	CASSPQRTSNQPQHF	TGTGCCAGCTCACCACAGCGAACTAGCAATCAGCCCCAGCATTTT
TRBJ2-1	NA	TRBV29-1	TRBD1	CSDRQGSYNEQFF	TGCAGCGATAGACAGGGCTCCTACAATGAGCAGTTCTTC
TRBJ2-3	NA	TRBV5-1	TRBD1	CASSRGQGTDTQYF	TGCGCCAGCAGCCGCGGACAGGGTACGGATACGCAGTATTTT
TRBJ1-6	NA	TRBV4-3	TRBD1	CASSQDLAGQGTLLHF	TGCGCCAGCAGCCAAGATTTAGCGGGACAGGGGACTCTCCTCCACTTT
TRBJ1-6	once	TRBV5-1	NA	CASSPGDNSPLHF	TGCGCCAGCAGCCCAGGGGATAATTCACCCCTCCACTTT
TRBJ2-7	NA	TRBV27	TRBD1	CASSLDRGSYEQYF	TGTGCCAGCAGTTTAGACAGGGGGTCCTACGAGCAGTACTTC
TRBJ1-1	NA	TRBV19	TRBD1	CASSMTGAVTEAFF	TGTGCCAGTAGTATGACAGGGGCGGTTACTGAAGCTTTCTTT
TRBJ1-1	NA	TRBV5-1	NA	CASSATYGTGEAFF	TGCGCCAGCAGCGCGACTTACGGAACAGGTGAAGCTTTCTTT
TRBJ2-1	NA	TRBV19	NA	CASSIDLRGEQFF	TGTGCCAGTAGTATAGATCTCCGGGGTGAGCAGTTCTTC
TRBJ1-2	NA	TRBV7-9	NA	CASSSLMGTGYTF	TGTGCCAGCAGCTCCCTTATGGGGACAGGCTACACCTTC
TRBJ1-2	NA	TRBV4-3	TRBD1	CASSPQMTGANYGYTF	TGCGCCAGCAGCCCACAAATGACAGGGGCTAACTATGGCTACACCTTC
TRBJ2-7	NA	TRBV19	TRBD1	CASSTGTGNTYEQYF	TGTGCCAGTAGTACAGGGACAGGGAACACCTACGAGCAGTACTTC
TRBJ2-7	NA	TRBV4-2	TRBD2	CASSQGTSGGYEQYF	TGTGCCAGCAGCCAAGGGACTAGCGGGGGATACGAGCAGTACTTC
TRBJ1-5	NA	TRBV30	NA	CAWSQGVGQPQHF	TGTGCCTGGAGTCAGGGTGTCGGACAGCCCCAGCATTTT
TRBJ2-5	NA	TRBV7-6	NA	CASSLVTRAEETQYF	TGTGCCAGCAGCTTAGTAACCAGGGCGGAAGAGACCCAGTACTTC
TRBJ1-6	NA	TRBV4-1	NA	CASSQLLFGESPLHF	TGCGCCAGCAGCCAACTATTGTTCGGAGAATCACCCCTCCACTTT
TRBJ2-7	NA	TRBV5-1	TRBD1	CASSSGWDRVYEQYF	TGCGCCAGCAGCTCCGGCTGGGACAGGGTCTACGAGCAGTACTTC
TRBJ2-4	NA	TRBV2	NA	CASSEDSGLAIQYF	TGTGCCAGCAGTGAAGATTCAGGACTGGCCATTCAGTACTTC
TRBJ1-2	once	TRBV6-6	NA	CASSAQVNYGYTF	TGTGCCAGCAGTGCACAGGTAAACTATGGCTACACCTTC
TRBJ2-7	NA	TRBV11-3	NA	CASSLVPGPYYEQYF	TGTGCCAGCAGCTTAGTTCCGGGTCCTTACTACGAGCAGTACTTC
TRBJ2-7	NA	TRBV5-6	TRBD1	CASSSIRDSSYEQYF	TGTGCCAGCAGCTCAATCCGGGACAGCTCCTACGAGCAGTACTTC
TRBJ1-5	NA	TRBV7-2	TRBD1	CASSLNQPRGRGQPQHF	TGTGCCAGCAGCTTAAATCAACCCAGGGGGCGAGGTCAGCCCCAGCATTTT
TRBJ2-5	once	TRBV7-8	NA	CASSVLQGRQETQYF	TGTGCCAGCAGCGTATTACAGGGTCGACAAGAGACCCAGTACTTC
TRBJ1-6	once	TRBV7-7	NA	CASSLSFSSYNSPLHF	TGTGCCAGCAGCTTATCATTCAGCTCCTATAATTCACCCCTCCACTTT
TRBJ2-1	NA	TRBV7-9	TRBD1	CASSSTGGAFYNEQFF	TGTGCCAGCAGCTCAACAGGGGGCGCGTTTTACAATGAGCAGTTCTTC
TRBJ2-3	NA	TRBV7-8	NA	CASSSGLGDTQYF	TGTGCCAGCAGCTCCGGACTTGGAGATACGCAGTATTTT
TRBJ2-3	NA	TRBV7-2	TRBD2	CASSLAKRGGGADTQYF	TGTGCCAGCAGCTTAGCTAAGCGGGGGGGCGGAGCAGATACGCAGTATTTT
TRBJ2-2	NA	TRBV4-2	TRBD2	CASSQDVERGSGGQSTGELFF	TGTGCCAGCAGCCAAGATGTCGAAAGGGGTAGCGGGGGGCAGAGCACCGGGGAGCTGTTTTTT
TRBJ2-5	NA	TRBV19	TRBD1	CASTQDREETQYF	TGTGCCAGTACCCAGGACAGGGAAGAGACCCAGTACTTC
TRBJ1-1	NA	TRBV6-4	NA	CASSASVNTEAFF	TGTGCCAGCAGTGCTTCAGTGAACACTGAAGCTTTCTTT
TRBJ1-2	once	TRBV29-1	NA	CSAHDGGRRYGYTF	TGCAGCGCACACGACGGGGGGCGGAGGTATGGCTACACCTTC
TRBJ2-5	NA	TRBV19	NA	CASDQGGQETQYF	TGTGCCAGTGACCAGGGGGGCCAAGAGACCCAGTACTTC
TRBJ1-6	NA	TRBV4-3	NA	CASSQEQNPTNPLHF	TGCGCCAGCAGCCAAGAACAGAATCCAACGAACCCCCTCCACTTT
TRBJ1-5	few	TRBV19	NA	CASSQDRKNQPQHF	TGTGCCAGTAGTCAGGACAGAAAGAATCAGCCCCAGCATTTT
TRBJ2-2	NA	TRBV9	TRBD2	CASSVVLGLAGTGELFF	TGTGCCAGCAGCGTAGTACTGGGACTAGCAGGCACCGGGGAGCTGTTTTTT
TRBJ2-5	NA	TRBV2	NA	CASNAVEETQYF	TGTGCCAGCAATGCGGTCGAAGAGACCCAGTACTTC
TRBJ1-4	NA	TRBV5-1	NA	CASSLEGLKNEKLFF	TGCGCCAGCAGCTTGGAGGGACTGAAGAATGAAAAACTGTTTTTT
TRBJ1-2	NA	TRBV7-2	NA	CASSQRGGRLNYGYTF	TGTGCCAGCAGCCAGAGGGGGGGGCGGCTAAACTATGGCTACACCTTC
TRBJ2-2	NA	TRBV27	TRBD1	CASSPTGGSLITGELFF	TGTGCCAGCAGTCCTACAGGGGGCTCGCTGATCACCGGGGAGCTGTTTTTT
TRBJ2-7	once	TRBV10-3	TRBD1	CAISDGTGVGEQYF	TGTGCCATCAGTGACGGGACAGGGGTGGGCGAGCAGTACTTC
TRBJ1-2	few	TRBV20-1	NA	CSASQDYGYTF	TGCAGTGCTAGTCAGGACTATGGCTACACCTTC
TRBJ1-1	NA	TRBV29-1	TRBD1	CSVDDRGDEAFF	TGCAGCGTTGACGACAGGGGAGATGAAGCTTTCTTT
TRBJ1-3	NA	TRBV5-1	NA	CASSSGQASGNTIYF	TGCGCCAGCAGCTCCGGACAAGCCTCTGGAAACACCATATATTTT